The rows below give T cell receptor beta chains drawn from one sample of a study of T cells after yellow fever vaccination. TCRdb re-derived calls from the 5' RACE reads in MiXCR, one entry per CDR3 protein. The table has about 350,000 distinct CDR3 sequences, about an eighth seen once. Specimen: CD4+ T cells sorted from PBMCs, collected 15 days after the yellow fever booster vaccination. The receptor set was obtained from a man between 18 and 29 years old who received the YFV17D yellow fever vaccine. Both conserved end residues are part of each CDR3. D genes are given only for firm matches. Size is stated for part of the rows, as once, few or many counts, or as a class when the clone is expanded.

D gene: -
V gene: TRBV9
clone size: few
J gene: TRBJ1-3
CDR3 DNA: TGTGCCAGCAGCGACAGCTCTGGAAACACCATATATTTT
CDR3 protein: CASSDSSGNTIYF

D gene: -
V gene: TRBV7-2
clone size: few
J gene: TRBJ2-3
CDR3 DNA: TGTGCCAGCAGCACGGATTCAGTTCCGCAGTATTTT
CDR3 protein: CASSTDSVPQYF

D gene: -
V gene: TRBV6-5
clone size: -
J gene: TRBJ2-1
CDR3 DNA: TGTGCCAGCAGTTACGCCCCCGGACAGTCCTACAATGAGCAGTTCTTC
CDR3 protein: CASSYAPGQSYNEQFF

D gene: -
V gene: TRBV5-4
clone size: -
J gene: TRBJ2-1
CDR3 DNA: TGTGCCAGCAGCTTCGCGGGTAACCGGGGGCGGGACAATGAGCAGTTCTTC
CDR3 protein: CASSFAGNRGRDNEQFF

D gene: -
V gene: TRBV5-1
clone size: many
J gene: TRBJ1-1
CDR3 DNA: TGCGCCAGCAGCTTCGGGGGGGACACTGAAGCTTTCTTT
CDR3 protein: CASSFGGDTEAFF

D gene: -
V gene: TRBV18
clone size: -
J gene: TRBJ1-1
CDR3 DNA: TGTGCCAGCTCATCACACGGGTTGAACACTGAAGCTTTCTTT
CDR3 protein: CASSSHGLNTEAFF

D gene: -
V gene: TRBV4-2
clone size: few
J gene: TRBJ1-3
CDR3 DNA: TGTGCCAGCAGCCAAGATCCGGGGGGATACTCTGGAAACACCATATATTTT
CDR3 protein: CASSQDPGGYSGNTIYF

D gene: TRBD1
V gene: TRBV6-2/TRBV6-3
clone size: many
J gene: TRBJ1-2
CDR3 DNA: TGTGCTACCCGACAGGGGAAAGACTATGGCTACACCTTC
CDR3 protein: CATRQGKDYGYTF

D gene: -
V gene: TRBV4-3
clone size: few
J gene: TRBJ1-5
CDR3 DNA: TGCGCCAGCAGCCAAGATTGGTACGGAGATCAGCCCCAGCATTTT
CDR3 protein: CASSQDWYGDQPQHF

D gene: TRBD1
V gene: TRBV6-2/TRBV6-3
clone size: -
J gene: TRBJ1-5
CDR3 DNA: TGTGCCAGCTCCCGGGACAGGGCGGGTCAGCCCCAGCATTTT
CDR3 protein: CASSRDRAGQPQHF

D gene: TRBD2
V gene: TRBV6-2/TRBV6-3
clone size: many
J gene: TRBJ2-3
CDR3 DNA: TGTGCCAGCAGTGGATGGACTAGAGGTATCGATACGCAGTATTTT
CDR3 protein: CASSGWTRGIDTQYF

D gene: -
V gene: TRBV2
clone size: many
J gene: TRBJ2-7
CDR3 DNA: TGTGCCAGCAGTGAAGCTGGGGGCAAGACCTACGAGCAGTACTTC
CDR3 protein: CASSEAGGKTYEQYF

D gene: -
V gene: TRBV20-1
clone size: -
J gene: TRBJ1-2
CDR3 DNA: TGCAGTGCTAGGGCAGGAGGGCTCGGTTTAGACTATGGCTACACCTTC
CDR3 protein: CSARAGGLGLDYGYTF

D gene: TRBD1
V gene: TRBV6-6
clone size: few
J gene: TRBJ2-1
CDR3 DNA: TGTGCCAGCAGCCCGGACAGGGAGTCCCACAATGAGCAGTTCTTC
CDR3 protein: CASSPDRESHNEQFF

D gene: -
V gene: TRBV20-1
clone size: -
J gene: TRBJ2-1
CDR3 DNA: TGCAGTGCCAGCAGATGGGATGAGCAGTTCTTC
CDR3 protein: CSASRWDEQFF

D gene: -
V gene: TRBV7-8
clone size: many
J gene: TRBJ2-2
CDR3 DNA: TGTGCCAGCAGCCCTAGAGATACGAGTTCCGGGGAGCTGTTTTTT
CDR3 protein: CASSPRDTSSGELFF

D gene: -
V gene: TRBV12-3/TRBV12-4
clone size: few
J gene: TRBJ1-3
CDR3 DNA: TGTGCCAGCAGTTGGACAGCGGCTGGAAACACCATATATTTT
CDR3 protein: CASSWTAAGNTIYF

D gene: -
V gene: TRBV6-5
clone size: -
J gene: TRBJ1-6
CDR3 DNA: TGTGCCAGCAGTCCCGGCATCGGGGGTTCACCCCTCCACTTT
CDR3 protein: CASSPGIGGSPLHF

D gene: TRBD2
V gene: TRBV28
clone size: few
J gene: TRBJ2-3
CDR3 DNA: TGTGCCAGCAGTTCGCCGCGGGGGGCCAGGGATACGCAGTATTTT
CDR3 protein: CASSSPRGARDTQYF

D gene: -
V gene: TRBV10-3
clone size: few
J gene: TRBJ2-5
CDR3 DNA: TGTGCCATCAGTGAGTCGGGGGGTGTTGAAGAGACCCAGTACTTC
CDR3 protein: CAISESGGVEETQYF

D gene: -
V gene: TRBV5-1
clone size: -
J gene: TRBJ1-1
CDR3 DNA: TGCGCCAGCAGCTCCGACGCAGGGGAAGCTTTCTTT
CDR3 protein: CASSSDAGEAFF

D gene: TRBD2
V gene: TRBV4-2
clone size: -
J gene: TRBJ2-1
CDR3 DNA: TGTGCCAGCAGCCAAGAAGCTAGCGGATCATCTGAGCAGTTCTTC
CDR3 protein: CASSQEASGSSEQFF

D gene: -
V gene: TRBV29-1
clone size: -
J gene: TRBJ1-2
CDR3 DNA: TGCAGCGTTGAAGTTTATTTTGGCTACACCTTC
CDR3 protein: CSVEVYFGYTF

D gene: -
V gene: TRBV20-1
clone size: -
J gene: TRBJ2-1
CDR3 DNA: TGCAGTGCGAAAGACCCGATCAATGAGCAGTTCTTC
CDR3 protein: CSAKDPINEQFF

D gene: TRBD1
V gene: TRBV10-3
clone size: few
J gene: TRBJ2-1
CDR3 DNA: TGTGCCATCAGTGAGCGGGGACAGGGGACCCATGAGCAGTTCTTC
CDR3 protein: CAISERGQGTHEQFF

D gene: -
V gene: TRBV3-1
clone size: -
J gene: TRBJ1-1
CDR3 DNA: TGTGCCAGCAGCCAAGATTATGGGGGCACTGAAGCTTTCTTT
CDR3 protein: CASSQDYGGTEAFF

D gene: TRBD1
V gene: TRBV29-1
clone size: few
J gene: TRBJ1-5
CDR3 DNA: TGCAGACCCGACAGGGGCGGACAGCCCCAGCATTTT
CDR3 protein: CRPDRGGQPQHF

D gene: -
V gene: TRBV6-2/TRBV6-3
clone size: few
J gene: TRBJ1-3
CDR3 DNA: TGTGCCAGCAGTTATTCGGGACTTCGGAGCTCTGGAAACACCATATATTTT
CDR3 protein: CASSYSGLRSSGNTIYF